Detailed here is one T cell receptor beta chain. This clonotype appeared a few times. The antigen it recognizes is unknown. Per-base quality was not reported, and no clone a single base away is much larger than it. Read against the paper, the sample's time point label means: patch test 1, 2 weeks after DPC sensitization. The treatment or condition label here, explained by the study, means: therapeutic diphenylcyclopropenone sensitization with weekly scalp DPC. At each patch-test visit, blood was drawn before the patch test was applied. To be eligible, patients had to be aged 18 to 70, diagnosed with alopecia and judged suitable for DPC therapy, while pregnant patients were excluded. Total RNA was extracted from unfractionated whole blood collected in Tempus Blood RNA tubes. The library was obtained by RACE. Sequenced on a NextSeq 500. During library preparation, unique molecular identifiers were attached to individual cDNA molecules so that TCRs could be counted in a quantitative, reproducible way. Both TCR alpha and TCR beta chains were sequenced from each blood RNA sample. From the authors' description of their analysis: Samples had a median of 95,638 TCRs, with a range from roughly 20,000 to 690,600. The Decombinator software suite was used to annotate the V, J and CDR3 of the TCR reads. For PS versus PT1 abundance plots, all samples were subsampled to the same number of TCRs (28,000). TCRs were defined as expanded if absent before sensitization and observed at least eight times at the 2-week time point. TCRdb trimmed public reads at Q25 via fastp, called clones via MiXCR and kept in-frame beta chains. All rows with the same CDR3 protein become a single entry with the most common DNA and genes. These V and J calls rely on TCRdb rather than the paper's analysis. Present in this sample are 150,000 to 200,000 distinct CDR3 sequences, roughly 15% of which were seen just once. The ten largest clones represent approximately 1.5% of the sample.

The entry originates in a study of human T cells and chemical hapten exposure (dated by TCRdb to the early 2020s). With respect to the entire study: For sensitization, 2% DPC in acetone was applied to an approximately 2 cm by approximately 2 cm area of upper inner arm skin. Weekly therapeutic DPC doses were additionally applied to the scalp of patients throughout the roughly 23-week study period. Patch testing was performed on the upper back with Finn chambers containing 0.01% DPC, and the patch tests were scored after 6 days according to International Contact Dermatitis Research Group standards. The mostly female patient cohort included alopecia areata with under or over 50% scalp involvement, alopecia totalis and alopecia universalis. Libraries were combined into a pool for sequencing, and differences in TCR yield between samples came mainly from small differences in library volumes within the pool. In alopecia patients, the study followed how the peripheral blood TCR repertoire changed in vivo over primary and secondary sensitization to diphenylcyclopropenone (DPC), a hapten. Blood samples were taken from patients before sensitization (week 0) and then at 2, 6 and about 24 weeks after DPC sensitization. For TCR sequencing, blood came from about 28 alopecia patients at anywhere from one to four time points (pre-sensitization, 2, 6 and 24 weeks). Here is what the overall study found, with its caveats: Expanded TCRs formed significantly more large CDR3 similarity clusters than pre-sensitization or healthy control sets, consistent with antigen-driven responses. A positive correlation was found between the number of PT1 expanded TCRs and patch test score, with significance reached at thresholds 8, 16 and 32 but not 4. Because all patients had alopecia, a presumed autoimmune disease, the immune response of the patients might differ from that of healthy individuals. Repeated subsampling changed both the strength of the expansion versus patch-test correlation and the threshold at which that correlation became significant. DPC sensitization did not change the number of TCRs with a frequency above 1 in 1000, and there was no evidence of changes in global repertoire structure.

The specimen was whole blood, collected in connection with sensitization to the hapten diphenylcyclopropenone (DPC). This clonotype originated in a woman in her twenties or thirties with alopecia areata. Some clones in this sample may be carry-over from other donors' samples.

The DNA sequence follows: TGTGCCAGCAGGCCAATCCGGGACAGGGGCAGCACAGATACGCAGTATTTT. Its coded protein is CASRPIRDRGSTDTQYF. The chain was built from TRBV13 and TRBJ2-3; 10 bases in the junction line up with TRBD1. Trimming accounts for 6 bases at V and 0 bases at J, while the number of junction bases matched to no gene is 9. From its cysteine to its phenylalanine, the CDR3 spans 17 amino acids. Only the CDR3 region is kept as DNA, spanning 51 bases read in frame from base 1. The germline V gene (reference sequence) supplies CDR1 PRHDT and CDR2 FYEKMQ. Full variable domain (CDR3 extended with the reference TRBV13 and TRBJ2-3 proteins): AAGVIQSPRHLIKEKRETATLKCYPIPRHDTVYWYQQGPGQDPQFLISFYEKMQSDKGSIPDRFSAQQFSDYHSELNMSSLELGDSALYFCASRPIRDRGSTDTQYFGPGTRLTVL.